This entry lists 29 T cell receptor beta chains sequenced from one sample in a study of CD8+ T cells in alopecia areata listed by TCRdb under 2018. The library was obtained by the immunoSEQ multiplex PCR assay. RNA was extracted from all samples and reverse transcribed into cDNA, which served as template for TCR sequencing. TCRdb retrieved this table from immuneACCESS and kept in-frame rearrangements only. Not all clones are present; in checked studies, unresolved V genes account for under half, and no reason is known for the remainder. A total of some 200,000 clones appear in this sample, around 57% of them only once. Roughly 1.4% of the sample goes to the ten largest clones. The meaning of the sample's time point label: approximately 4 weeks on oral tofacitinib. This specimen's treatment or condition label, per the study, means: oral pan-JAK inhibitor, 5-10 mg twice daily. The specimen comprised CD4+ T cells sorted from blood, sampled at week 4, from a patient treated with tofacitinib. These receptor sequences come from a human donor with alopecia areata.

This chain joins TRBV25-1 and TRBJ1-2; perhaps TRBD1 as D (6 bases). CDR3 length equals 16 residues. CDR1 and CDR2 (germline): MGHDK, SYGVNS. Trimming shortened V by 3 bases and J by 4 bases, and 18 bases separated the two germline ends. Here the CDR3 reads CASSDAERGGSYGYTF. The CDR3 DNA sequence: TGTGCCAGCAGTGATGCAGAGAGGGGGGGGAGCTATGGCTACACCTTC.

This clone was counted only a few times. The rearrangement links TRBV6-4 to TRBJ1-1; no definite D call. The CDR3 loop spans 9 amino acids. Deletions cut 6 bases from V and 8 bases from J, with 4 bases between. The V gene's germline CDR1 is MRHNA and CDR2 SNTAGT. CDR3 bases: TGTGCCAGCAGGGAAGAAGCTTTCTTT. It yields the protein CASREEAFF.

The chain joins TRBV13 to TRBJ2-6, with D hard to call. The CDR3 covers 14 residues. V lost 3 bases and J 4 bases, leaving 7 bases between the germline ends. Germline V gives CDR1 PRHDT, CDR2 FYEKMQ (reference sequence). The chain's CDR3 is CASSFSSGANVLTF. The DNA for the CDR3 is TGTGCCAGCAGCTTTTCCTCAGGGGCCAACGTCCTGACTTTC. Full variable domain (missing parts from reference TRBV13 and TRBJ2-6): AAGVIQSPRHLIKEKRETATLKCYPIPRHDTVYWYQQGPGQDPQFLISFYEKMQSDKGSIPDRFSAQQFSDYHSELNMSSLELGDSALYFCASSFSSGANVLTFGAGSRLTVL.

This clone was picked up a small number of times. The gene calls are TRBV30 and TRBJ1-5; D unclear. Germline CDR1 reads GTSNPN; CDR2 reads SVGIG (reference sequence). CDR3 size: 12 residues. V gave up 1 base and J gave up 5 bases, with 6 bases separating them. The DNA for the CDR3 is TGTGCCTGGAGTGATTTTCATCAGCCCCAGCATTTT. Translation: CAWSDFHQPQHF. The full variable domain, rest sourced from reference TRBV30 and TRBJ1-5, is SQTIHQWPATLVQPVGSPLSLECTVEGTSNPNLYWYRQAAGRGLQLLFYSVGIGQISSEVPQNLSASRPQDRQFILSSKKLLLSDSGFYLCAWSDFHQPQHFGDGTRLSIL.

The rearrangement uses TRBV29-1 and TRBJ2-3; D is ambiguous. Trimming took off 3 bases at V and 5 bases at J, with 6 bases between the two ends. The CDR3 loop spans 11 amino acids. CDR1 is SQVTM, CDR2 ANQGSEA, per germline. The CDR3 loop reads CSVDRKDTQYF. DNA of the CDR3: TGCAGCGTTGACCGGAAAGATACGCAGTATTTT.

The rearrangement links TRBV29-1 to TRBJ1-4, with a possible D match to TRBD1 (5 bases). CDR1 and CDR2 from the germline V gene are SQVTM and ANQGSEA. V gave up 6 bases and J gave up 0 bases, with 11 bases separating them. The CDR3 runs 14 residues. CDR3 sequence: CSVGTAATNEKLFF. DNA of the CDR3: TGCAGCGTGGGGACGGCCGCAACTAATGAAAAACTGTTTTTT.

V gene TRBV5-1 combines with J gene TRBJ1-6; TRBD1 is a possible D gene (6 bases). The germline V gene has CDR1 SGHRS and CDR2 YFSETQ. The V end lost 4 bases, the J end lost 13 bases, and 18 bases lay between the germline ends. The CDR3 sequence is 14 residues long. The DNA for the CDR3 is TGCGCCAGCAGCCTGGGACAAGGAGTGAATCCCCTCCACTTT. This translates into CASSLGQGVNPLHF.

The V and J genes are TRBV5-4 and TRBJ2-1; a weak D match, TRBD2 (5 bases). The V gene lost 2 bases and the J gene lost 8 bases, with 8 bases spanning the gap. Germline lookup yields CDR1 SGHNT and CDR2 YYREEE (reference sequence). This CDR3 has 12 amino acids. This chain's CDR3 is CASSFGVDEQFF. The CDR3 DNA is TGTGCCAGCAGCTTCGGGGTCGATGAGCAGTTCTTC.

This clone was seen only a few times. The chain is built from TRBV25-1 and TRBJ1-1; the D gene is possibly TRBD1 (5 bases). Germline CDR1 and CDR2: MGHDK and SYGVNS. The V gene lost 7 bases and the J gene lost 4 bases, with 10 bases spanning the gap. The CDR3 spans 12 residues. CDR3 DNA: TGTGCCAGCACGGGGGTTCCCACTGAAGCTTTCTTT. Translating gives CASTGVPTEAFF.

This clone appeared once. CDR3 loop: CASSLGAAGQVNQPQHF. CDR3 nucleotides: TGCGCCAGCAGCTTGGGCGCGGCGGGACAGGTAAATCAGCCCCAGCATTTT. The rearrangement uses TRBV5-1 and TRBJ1-5; TRBD1 matches at 8 bases. The V segment lost 0 bases and the J segment 4 bases; nucleotides outside the gene matches: 9. There are 17 residues in the CDR3. CDR1 and CDR2 from the germline V gene are SGHRS and YFSETQ.

V and J are TRBV29-1 and TRBJ1-4, with D unresolved. Per the germline V gene, CDR1 is SQVTM and CDR2 is ANQGSEA. The CDR3 runs 13 residues. V was pared by 3 bases and J by 7 bases, with 12 bases between. The CDR3 protein is CSVDGVSGEKLFF. In DNA, the CDR3 is TGCAGCGTTGATGGGGTGTCGGGTGAAAAACTGTTTTTT.

Remarks on this clone: The sample holds other DNA sequences that translate to the same CDR3. This chain links TRBV29-1 with TRBJ1-5, with a possible D match to TRBD1 (6 bases). The CDR3 is 13 amino acids. Germline lookup yields CDR1 SQVTM and CDR2 ANQGSEA. Trimming removed 6 bases from V and 0 bases from J, with 9 bases in between. The DNA of the CDR3 is TGCAGCGTAGGGGGGAATAGCAATCAGCCCCAGCATTTT. Its translation is CSVGGNSNQPQHF.

The sample holds many counts of this clone. V is TRBV2 and J is TRBJ1-3; D is undetermined. The germline CDR1 and CDR2 sequences are SNHLY and FYNNEI. This CDR3 is built from 14 residues. Trimming shortened V by 5 bases and J by 0 bases, and 8 bases separated the two germline ends. CDR3 sequence reads: CASSRASSGNTIYF. The CDR3, as DNA: TGTGCCAGCAGTAGGGCTAGCTCTGGAAACACCATATATTTT.

This clone was counted once. CDR3 amino acids: CAWSVLAGQGINGYTF. Written as DNA, the CDR3 is TGTGCCTGGAGTGTACTAGCGGGACAGGGAATTAATGGCTACACCTTC. The genes are TRBV30 and TRBJ1-2; 9 nucleotides agree with TRBD1. Germline V lookup: CDR1 GTSNPN, CDR2 SVGIG (reference sequence). The CDR3 consists of 16 residues. The V and J ends lost 0 bases and 6 bases, in that order; junction bases with no gene match: 11.

V usage is TRBV1 and J usage is TRBJ1-1; the table gives TRBD1 as D, unverified against the DNA. TRBV1 is a pseudogene segment. The CDR3 extends over 21 amino acids. CDR3: CTSSHRHDRGKGPWPHTEAFF. The CDR3 DNA is TGCACCAGCAGCCACCGCCATGACAGGGGGAAGGGGCCCTGGCCACACACTGAAGCTTTCTTT.

The rearrangement joins TRBV5-6 to TRBJ2-2, with D perhaps TRBD1 (5 bases). Germline V gene lookup returns CDR1 SGHDT and CDR2 YYEEEE. The CDR3 contains 16 residues. Trimming shortened V by 1 base and J by 5 bases, and 15 bases separated the two germline ends. The CDR3 DNA sequence: TGTGCCAGCAGCTTGACAGGACGGGTATCTACCGGGGAGCTGTTTTTT. As protein: CASSLTGRVSTGELFF.

This clone appeared once. The chain combines TRBV5-6 with TRBJ1-2; D unclear. Deletions cut 6 bases from V and 8 bases from J, with 17 bases between. This CDR3 has 13 amino acids. Germline loops: CDR1 SGHDT, CDR2 YYEEEE. CDR3 protein: CASTPEPLFGYTF. As DNA, the CDR3 is TGTGCCAGCACCCCTGAACCTCTTTTCGGCTACACCTTC.

The V gene is TRBV2, the J gene TRBJ1-5; D uncertain. Trimming cost V 2 bases and J 6 bases, with 11 bases left between them. Germline V CDR1 and CDR2: SNHLY, FYNNEI. The CDR3 is 14 amino acids. The CDR3 here is CASSERRAAQPQHF. As DNA, the CDR3 is TGTGCCAGCAGTGAAAGGAGGGCAGCTCAGCCCCAGCATTTT. Full variable domain (remainder filled in from reference TRBV2 and TRBJ1-5): EPEVTQTPSHQVTQMGQEVILRCVPISNHLYFYWYRQILGQKVEFLVSFYNNEISEKSEIFDDQFSVERPDGSNFTLKIRSTKLEDSAMYFCASSERRAAQPQHFGDGTRLSIL.

This chain uses TRBV14 with TRBJ1-2; D call uncertain. This CDR3 is built from 11 residues. Trimming left V 4 bases short and J 8 bases short, with 8 bases between. CDR1 and CDR2 (germline): SGHDN, FVKESK. CDR3: CASSRLGGYTF. CDR3 bases: TGTGCCAGCAGCCGGCTGGGAGGCTACACCTTC.

There are a few counts of this clone. This rearrangement joins TRBV4-3 to TRBJ1-3; no definite D call. Germline lookup yields CDR1 LGHNA and CDR2 YSLEER. V was clipped by 1 base and J by 4 bases, with 17 bases between them. This CDR3 spans 17 amino acids. The DNA for the CDR3 is TGCGCCAGCAGCCAAGGTTATGGTATGGGGTCGGGAAACACCATATATTTT. Residues: CASSQGYGMGSGNTIYF.

The genes are TRBV7-2 and TRBJ2-2; no reliable D call. This CDR3 has 14 residues. V was clipped by 5 bases and J by 0 bases, with 7 bases between them. Per germline, CDR1 SGHTA and CDR2 FQGNSA. The CDR3 sequence is CASSPGPNTGELFF. The CDR3 DNA follows: TGTGCCAGCAGCCCCGGTCCGAACACCGGGGAGCTGTTTTTT.

The sample holds a few counts of this clone. The V call is TRBV19, the J call TRBJ2-1, with 8 bases lining up with TRBD2. Germline CDR1 reads LNHDA; CDR2 reads SQIVND (reference sequence). The ends lost 4 bases at V and 8 bases at J; junction bases unmatched: 7. CDR3 length: 14 residues. CDR3 sequence: CASSNGLAGHEQFF. CDR3 coding DNA: TGTGCCAGTAGTAACGGACTAGCCGGCCATGAGCAGTTCTTC.

V and J are TRBV7-2 and TRBJ2-7; tentatively, D is TRBD1 (5 bases). This CDR3 region has 15 residues. Germline loops: CDR1 SGHTA, CDR2 FQGNSA. V lost 1 base to trimming and J lost 4 bases, with 14 bases between them. CDR3 residues: CASSLGTGQGYEQYF. As DNA, the CDR3 is TGTGCCAGCAGCTTAGGGACCGGACAAGGGTACGAGCAGTACTTC. The entire variable domain, with the rest obtained from reference TRBV7-2 and TRBJ2-7, is as follows: GAGVSQSPSNKVTEKGKDVELRCDPISGHTALYWYRQSLGQGLEFLIYFQGNSAPDKSGLPSDRFSAERTGGSVSTLTIQRTQQEDSAVYLCASSLGTGQGYEQYFGPGTRLTVT.

The sample holds one count of this clone. Here the CDR3 reads CASSEGDYGYTF. As DNA, the CDR3 is TGCGCCAGCAGTGAGGGCGACTATGGCTACACCTTC. The chain recombines TRBV5-1 with TRBJ1-2; D is uncertain. The ends were cut back, 5 bases at V and 3 bases at J, with 8 bases in the middle. The germline gives CDR1 SGHRS, CDR2 YFSETQ. CDR3 size: 12 residues.

The chain combines TRBV29-1 with TRBJ1-2; D remains ambiguous. The CDR3 extends over 15 amino acids. Trimming stripped 3 bases from V and 4 bases from J, with 18 bases between. Germline CDR1 SQVTM, CDR2 ANQGSEA. The CDR3 DNA is TGCAGCGTTGAGGCGGCAGGACCCCCTATCTATGGCTACACCTTC. Translated, it gives CSVEAAGPPIYGYTF. Combining the CDR3 with reference TRBV29-1 and TRBJ1-2 gives the whole variable domain SAVISQKPSRDICQRGTSLTIQCQVDSQVTMMFWYRQQPGQSLTLIATANQGSEATYESGFVIDKFPISRPNLTFSTLTVSNMSPEDSSIYLCSVEAAGPPIYGYTFGSGTRLTVV.

The chain employs TRBV4-3 and TRBJ1-1; D not certain. The CDR3 length is 13 residues. Per germline, CDR1 LGHNA and CDR2 YSLEER. V lost 3 bases to trimming and J lost 5 bases, with 10 bases between them. CDR3 sequence: CASSQGFWTEAFF. As DNA, the CDR3 is TGCGCCAGCAGCCAGGGTTTTTGGACTGAAGCTTTCTTT.

V is TRBV7-2 and J is TRBJ2-7; 9 bases align to TRBD1. This CDR3 comprises 15 residues. Losses at the gene ends were 2 bases for V and 6 bases for J; bases not matched to a gene: 8. Germline V gene lookup returns CDR1 SGHTA and CDR2 FQGNSA. This CDR3 reads CASSLTGQGSSEQYF. DNA of the CDR3: TGTGCCAGCAGCTTAACGGGACAGGGTTCGTCCGAGCAGTACTTC.

The V call is TRBV11-2, the J call TRBJ1-2, with D hard to call. V lost 5 bases, J lost 4 bases, and 11 bases lay in between. The CDR3 extends over 13 amino acids. CDR1 is SGHAT and CDR2 is FQNNGV in the germline V gene. CDR3 nucleotide sequence: TGTGCCAGCAGCCGTCGGGAGGCCTATGGCTACACCTTC. It encodes CASSRREAYGYTF.

The chain combines TRBV29-1 with TRBJ1-2; D might be TRBD1 (6 bases). V shed 2 bases and J shed 13 bases, with 17 bases lying between them. The CDR3 is 12 residues long. Looked up from germline, CDR1 is SQVTM and CDR2 is ANQGSEA. The CDR3: CSVERGGGAVTF. The CDR3, as DNA: TGCAGCGTTGAAAGAGGGGGGGGCGCGGTCACCTTC.